This T cell receptor beta chain was captured by sequencing in a study of beta chain features in type 1 diabetes. Study-wide findings and caveats: Insertions at VDJ junctions were less frequent in type 1 diabetes patients. These patients also deleted more nucleotides at the same junctions. Patients showed naive, central memory and Treg TCRB repertoires that appeared more similar than those of healthy donors. TCRB CDR3s were moderately but significantly shorter in Type 1 diabetes patients in all four CD4+ subsets.

Regarding this clone: Its antigen is undetermined.

The whole isolated RNA underwent reverse transcription, so sequencing captured expressed TCRB transcripts. TCRdb's copy holds only in-frame clones and misses some; the assay was immunoSEQ multiplex PCR. This table has under 850,000 clones, about an eighth appearing once. Germline assignment: CDR1 GTSNPN and CDR2 SVGIG (reference sequence). The trim removed 3 bases at V and 4 bases at J, leaving 12 bases unmatched. The CDR3 totals 16 residues. Central memory, naive, regulatory and stem cell-like memory CD4+ cells were sorted by CD45RO/CCR7/CD25/CD127/CD95/CD27. This rearrangement joins TRBV30 to TRBJ1-1; 9 nucleotides line up with TRBD1. Sequencing was performed on naive CD4+ T cells from blood. The receptor was isolated from a man aged 18 to 29 with type 1 diabetes. Here the CDR3 DNA reads TGTGCCTGGAGCGACCAAGGGGACAGGGTTTTCACTGAAGCTTTCTTT. Translated, it gives CAWSDQGDRVFTEAFF. The full variable domain, its missing parts supplied by reference TRBV30 and TRBJ1-1, is SQTIHQWPATLVQPVGSPLSLECTVEGTSNPNLYWYRQAAGRGLQLLFYSVGIGQISSEVPQNLSASRPQDRQFILSSKKLLLSDSGFYLCAWSDQGDRVFTEAFFGQGTRLTVV.